Given below is one T cell receptor beta chain in context. No cognate antigen has been identified for it. Base qualities are missing; no much larger clone stands one base away. This entry belongs to a study of blood T cell repertoires in COVID-19 (TCRdb year 2020). As for the study more broadly: Samples covering the acute and convalescent phases of COVID-19 were provided by collaborators in the United States, Italy and Spain. The prospective study material was composed of cDNA or gDNA derived from T cells, B-cell-depleted T cells, or PBMCs. Deeply sampled blood TCRbeta repertoires from subjects exposed to, actively infected with, or recovered from COVID-19 were included in the dataset. The repertoires were made available in a free public database intended to serve as a resource for research on the immune response to SARS-CoV-2. Samples came from the ongoing ImmuneRACE study (first 160 participants) plus 1,254 subjects from 6 global collaborators. Sample metadata almost always included a de-identified subject ID, COVID-19 status, age in years and sex. Where HLA class I and class II types were available, the types were taken from metadata supplied by the sample provider, not from assay-based typing.

The immunoSEQ Assay, a bias-controlled multiplex PCR, was used to amplify TCRbeta CDR3 regions from genomic DNA. The authors' pipeline ran thus. The number of nucleated cells in each sample was estimated from the amplification of reference gene primers within the assay. To quantify the absolute abundance of each unique TCRbeta CDR3 rearrangement, sequence reads were collapsed and filtered. For each sample, productive Simpson clonality was calculated by taking the square root of Simpson's diversity index across productive rearrangements. TCRdb stores this immuneACCESS table with in-frame sequences only. Part of the clones is absent; in the studies checked, under half of the shortfall reflects unresolved V genes, and no reason is known for the rest. The V and J calls and clone size were taken over from that table, and D and trimming were inferred from the DNA. The sample includes about 89,000 clones, with around three quarters observed a single time. The top ten constitute roughly 45% of the sample.

What the study reported, not specific to this receptor: Clinical and demographic metadata were provided uncurated, with the amount varying by source and participant.

V loses 3 bases, J loses 1 base, and the germline ends lie 9 bases apart. CDR1 and CDR2, looked up from the germline V gene, are MDHEN and SYDVKM. Reading from cysteine to phenylalanine, the CDR3 counts 14 amino acids. Only the CDR3 region is kept as DNA, spanning 42 bases read in frame from base 1. Collaborating institutions collected whole blood in K2EDTA tubes following their own protocols. Collaborator samples were shipped for TCRbeta analysis as frozen whole blood, isolated PBMCs, or DNA extracted from either sample type. What was sequenced was peripheral blood. This clonotype was obtained from a human donor in a cohort sampled during active COVID-19. The rearrangement combines TRBV28 with TRBJ1-1; TRBD1 is a possible D gene, resting on 5 matching bases. The DNA sequence reads TGTGCCAGCAGTTTCGTGACAGAGAACACTGAAGCTTTCTTT. Protein translation: CASSFVTENTEAFF.